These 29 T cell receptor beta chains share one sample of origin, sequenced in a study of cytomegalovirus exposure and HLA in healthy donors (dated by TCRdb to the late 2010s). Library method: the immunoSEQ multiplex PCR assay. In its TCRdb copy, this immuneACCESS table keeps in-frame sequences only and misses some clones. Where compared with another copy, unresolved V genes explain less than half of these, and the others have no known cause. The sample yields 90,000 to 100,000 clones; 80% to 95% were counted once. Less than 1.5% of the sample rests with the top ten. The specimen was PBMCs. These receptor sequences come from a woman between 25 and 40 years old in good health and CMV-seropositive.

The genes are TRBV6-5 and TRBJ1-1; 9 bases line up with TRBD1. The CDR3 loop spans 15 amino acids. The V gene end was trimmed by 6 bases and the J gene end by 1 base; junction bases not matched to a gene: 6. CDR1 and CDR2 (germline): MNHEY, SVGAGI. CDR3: CASSRQGVTNTEAFF. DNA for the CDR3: TGTGCCAGCAGCCGACAGGGGGTTACGAACACTGAAGCTTTCTTT.

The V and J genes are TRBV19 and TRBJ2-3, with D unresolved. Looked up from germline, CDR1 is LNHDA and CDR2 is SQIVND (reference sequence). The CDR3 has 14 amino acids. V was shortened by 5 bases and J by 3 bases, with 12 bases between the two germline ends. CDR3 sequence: CASSLARFTDTQYF. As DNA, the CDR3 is TGTGCCAGTAGTTTGGCGAGGTTTACAGATACGCAGTATTTT.

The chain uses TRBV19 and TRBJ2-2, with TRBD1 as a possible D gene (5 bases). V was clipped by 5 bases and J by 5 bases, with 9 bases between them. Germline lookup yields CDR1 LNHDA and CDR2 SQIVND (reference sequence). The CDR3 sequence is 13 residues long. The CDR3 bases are TGTGCCAGTAGTCCAGGGCGGACCGGGGAGCTGTTTTTT. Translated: CASSPGRTGELFF.

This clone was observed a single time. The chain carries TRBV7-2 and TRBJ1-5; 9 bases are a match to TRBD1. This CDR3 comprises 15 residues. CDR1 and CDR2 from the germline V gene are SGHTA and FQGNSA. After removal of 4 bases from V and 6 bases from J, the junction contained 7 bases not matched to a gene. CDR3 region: CASSSRTGAGQPQHF. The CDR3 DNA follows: TGTGCCAGCAGCTCGAGGACAGGGGCCGGTCAGCCCCAGCATTTT.

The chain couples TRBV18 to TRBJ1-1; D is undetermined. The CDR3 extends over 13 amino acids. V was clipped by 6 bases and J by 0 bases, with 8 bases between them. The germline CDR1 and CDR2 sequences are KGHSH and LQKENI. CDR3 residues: CASSAGMNTEAFF. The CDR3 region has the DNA TGTGCCAGCTCCGCGGGGATGAACACTGAAGCTTTCTTT.

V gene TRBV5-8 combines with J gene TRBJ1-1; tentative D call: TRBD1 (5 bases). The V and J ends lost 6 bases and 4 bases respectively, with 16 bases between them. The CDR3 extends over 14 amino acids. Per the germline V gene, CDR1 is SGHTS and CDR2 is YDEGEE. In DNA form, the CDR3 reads TGTGCCAGCATCCGGGGGGGGAGCAGCACTGAAGCTTTCTTT. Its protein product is CASIRGGSSTEAFF.

The CDR3 bases are TGTGCCAGCAGTAAAAGGACTGGTGGGGGCGATGAGCAGTTCTTC. Protein sequence: CASSKRTGGGDEQFF. The chain couples TRBV25-1 to TRBJ2-1, with a tentative D call TRBD1 (6 bases). The CDR3 sequence is 15 residues long. Germline assignment: CDR1 MGHDK and CDR2 SYGVNS. Between the trimmed V and J ends, which lost 5 bases and 8 bases, there was a span of 19 bases.

CDR3 bases: TGTGCCAGCAGTGAGACCGGACAGAACCTAGACAATGAGCAGTTCTTC. Amino acid sequence: CASSETGQNLDNEQFF. The rearrangement links TRBV6-4 to TRBJ2-1, with D tentatively TRBD1 (6 bases). Trimming took 3 bases from V and 5 from J, leaving 17 bases between them. Germline V lookup: CDR1 MRHNA, CDR2 SNTAGT. The CDR3 totals 16 residues.

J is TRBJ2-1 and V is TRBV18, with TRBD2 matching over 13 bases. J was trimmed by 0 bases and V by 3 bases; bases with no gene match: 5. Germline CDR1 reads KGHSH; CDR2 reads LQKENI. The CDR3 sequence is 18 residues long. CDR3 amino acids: CASSPPLAGGSSYNEQFF. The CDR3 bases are TGTGCCAGCTCACCCCCACTAGCGGGAGGGAGCTCCTACAATGAGCAGTTCTTC.

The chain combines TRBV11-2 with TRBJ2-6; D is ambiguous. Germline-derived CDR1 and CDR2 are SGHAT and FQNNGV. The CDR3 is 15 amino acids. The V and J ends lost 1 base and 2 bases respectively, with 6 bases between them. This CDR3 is CASSLVVAGANVLTF. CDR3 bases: TGTGCCAGCAGCTTAGTTGTAGCTGGGGCCAACGTCCTGACTTTC.

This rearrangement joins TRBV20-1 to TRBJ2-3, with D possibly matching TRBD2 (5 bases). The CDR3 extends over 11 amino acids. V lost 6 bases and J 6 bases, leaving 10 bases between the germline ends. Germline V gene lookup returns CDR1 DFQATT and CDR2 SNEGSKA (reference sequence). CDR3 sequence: CSALPGDTQYF. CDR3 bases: TGCAGTGCCCTCCCGGGGGATACGCAGTATTTT.

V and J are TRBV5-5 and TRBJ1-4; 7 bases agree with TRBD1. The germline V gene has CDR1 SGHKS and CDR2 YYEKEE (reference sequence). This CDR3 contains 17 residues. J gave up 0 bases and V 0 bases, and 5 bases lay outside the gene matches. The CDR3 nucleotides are TGTGCCAGCAGCTTGGGACAGGGAATCGCAACTAATGAAAAACTGTTTTTT. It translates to CASSLGQGIATNEKLFF.

As DNA, the CDR3 is TGTGCCAGCAGTTTCATGTCATATAGGTCTAGAAATACGCAGTATTTT. It translates to CASSFMSYRSRNTQYF. The V gene is TRBV28, the J gene TRBJ2-3; D remains unclear. The CDR3 is 16 amino acids. V gave up 3 bases and J gave up 7 bases, with 20 bases separating them. Per the germline V gene, CDR1 is MDHEN and CDR2 is SYDVKM.

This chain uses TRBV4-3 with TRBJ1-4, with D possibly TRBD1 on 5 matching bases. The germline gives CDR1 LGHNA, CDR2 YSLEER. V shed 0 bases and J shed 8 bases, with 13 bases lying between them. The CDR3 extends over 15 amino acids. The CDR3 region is CASSQERGSWEKLFF. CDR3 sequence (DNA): TGCGCCAGCAGCCAAGAACGGGGGTCGTGGGAAAAACTGTTTTTT.

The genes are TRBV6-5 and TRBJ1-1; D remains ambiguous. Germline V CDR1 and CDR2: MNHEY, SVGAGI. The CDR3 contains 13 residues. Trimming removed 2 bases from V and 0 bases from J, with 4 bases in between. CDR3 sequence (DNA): TGTGCCAGCAGTTACGAGATGAACACTGAAGCTTTCTTT. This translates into CASSYEMNTEAFF.

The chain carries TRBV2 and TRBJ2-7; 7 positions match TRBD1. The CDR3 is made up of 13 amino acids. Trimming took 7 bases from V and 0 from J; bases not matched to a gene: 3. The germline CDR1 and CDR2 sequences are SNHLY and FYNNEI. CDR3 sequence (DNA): TGTGCCAGCAACGGGGACAGCTCCTACGAGCAGTACTTC. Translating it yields CASNGDSSYEQYF.

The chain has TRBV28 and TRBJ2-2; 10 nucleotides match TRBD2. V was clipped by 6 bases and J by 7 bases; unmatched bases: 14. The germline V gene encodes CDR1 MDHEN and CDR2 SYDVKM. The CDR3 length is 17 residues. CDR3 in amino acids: CASSQPGLAEVRGELFF. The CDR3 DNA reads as TGTGCCAGCAGCCAACCTGGACTAGCGGAAGTCCGCGGGGAGCTGTTTTTT.

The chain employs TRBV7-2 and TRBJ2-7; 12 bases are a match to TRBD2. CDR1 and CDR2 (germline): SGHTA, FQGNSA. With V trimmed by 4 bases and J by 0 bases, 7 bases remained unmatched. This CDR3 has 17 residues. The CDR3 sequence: CASSSRTSGINSYEQYF. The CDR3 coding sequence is TGTGCCAGCAGCTCCCGGACTAGCGGGATAAACTCCTACGAGCAGTACTTC.

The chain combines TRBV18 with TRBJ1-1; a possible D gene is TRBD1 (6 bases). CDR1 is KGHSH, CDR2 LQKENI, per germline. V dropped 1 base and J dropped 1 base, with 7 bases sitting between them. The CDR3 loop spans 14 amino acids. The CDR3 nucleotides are TGTGCCAGCTCACCACTGGGACAGAACACTGAAGCTTTCTTT. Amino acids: CASSPLGQNTEAFF.

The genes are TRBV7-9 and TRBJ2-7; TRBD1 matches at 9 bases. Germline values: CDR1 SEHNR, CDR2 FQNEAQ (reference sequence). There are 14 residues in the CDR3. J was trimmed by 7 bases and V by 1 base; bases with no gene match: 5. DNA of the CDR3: TGTGCCAGCAGCTTAGGGACAGGGGTTAGGGAGCAGTACTTC. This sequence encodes CASSLGTGVREQYF.

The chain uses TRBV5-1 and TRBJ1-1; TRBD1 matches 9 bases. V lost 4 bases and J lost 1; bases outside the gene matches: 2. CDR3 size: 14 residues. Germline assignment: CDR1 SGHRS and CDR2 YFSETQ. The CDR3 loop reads CASSKDRGNTEAFF. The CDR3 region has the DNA TGCGCCAGCAGCAAGGACAGGGGGAACACTGAAGCTTTCTTT.

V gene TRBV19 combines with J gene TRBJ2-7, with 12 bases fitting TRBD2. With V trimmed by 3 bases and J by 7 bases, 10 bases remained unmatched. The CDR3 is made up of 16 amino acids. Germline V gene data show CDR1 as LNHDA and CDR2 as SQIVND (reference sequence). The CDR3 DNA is TGTGCCAGTAGTATTCTAGCGGGAGGGCCTCACTCTGAGCAGTACTTC. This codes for CASSILAGGPHSEQYF. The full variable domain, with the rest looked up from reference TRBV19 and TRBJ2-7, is DGGITQSPKYLFRKEGQNVTLSCEQNLNHDAMYWYRQDPGQGLRLIYYSQIVNDFQKGDIAEGYSVSREKKESFPLTVTSAQKNPTAFYLCASSILAGGPHSEQYFGPGTRLTVT.

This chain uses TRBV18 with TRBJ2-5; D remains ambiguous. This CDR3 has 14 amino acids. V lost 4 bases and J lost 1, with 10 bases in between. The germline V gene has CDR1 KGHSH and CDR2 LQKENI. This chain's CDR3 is CASSQTWSQETQYF. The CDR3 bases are TGTGCCAGCTCACAGACCTGGAGCCAAGAGACCCAGTACTTC.

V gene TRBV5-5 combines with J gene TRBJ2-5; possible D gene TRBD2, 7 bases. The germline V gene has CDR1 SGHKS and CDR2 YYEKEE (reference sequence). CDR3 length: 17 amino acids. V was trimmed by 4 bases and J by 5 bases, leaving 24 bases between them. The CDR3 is CASSPGTSGLGLETQYF. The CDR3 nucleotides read TGTGCCAGCAGCCCGGGGACAAGCGGACTAGGTTTGGAGACCCAGTACTTC.

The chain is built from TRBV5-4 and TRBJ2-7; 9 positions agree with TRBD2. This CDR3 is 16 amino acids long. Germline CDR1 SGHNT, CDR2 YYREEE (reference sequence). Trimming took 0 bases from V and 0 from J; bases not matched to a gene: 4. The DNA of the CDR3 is TGTGCCAGCAGCTTGGACAGACTAGCGGCCTCCTACGAGCAGTACTTC. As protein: CASSLDRLAASYEQYF. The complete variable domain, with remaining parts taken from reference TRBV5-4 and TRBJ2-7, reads ETGVTQSPTHLIKTRGQQVTLRCSSQSGHNTVSWYQQALGQGPQFIFQYYREEENGRGNFPPRFSGLQFPNYSSELNVNALELDDSALYLCASSLDRLAASYEQYFGPGTRLTVT.

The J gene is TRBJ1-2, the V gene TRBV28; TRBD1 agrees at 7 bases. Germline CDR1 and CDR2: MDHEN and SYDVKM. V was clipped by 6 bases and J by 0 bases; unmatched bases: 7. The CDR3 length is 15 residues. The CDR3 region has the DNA TGTGCCAGCAGGTATAGACAGGGTTCTAACTATGGCTACACCTTC. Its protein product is CASRYRQGSNYGYTF.

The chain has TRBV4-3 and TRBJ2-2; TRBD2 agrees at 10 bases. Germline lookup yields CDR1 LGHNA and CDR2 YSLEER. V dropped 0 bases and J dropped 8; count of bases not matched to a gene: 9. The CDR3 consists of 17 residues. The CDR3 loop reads CASSQDRLAGESGELFF. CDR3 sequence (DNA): TGCGCCAGCAGCCAAGATAGGCTAGCGGGAGAGTCGGGGGAGCTGTTTTTT.

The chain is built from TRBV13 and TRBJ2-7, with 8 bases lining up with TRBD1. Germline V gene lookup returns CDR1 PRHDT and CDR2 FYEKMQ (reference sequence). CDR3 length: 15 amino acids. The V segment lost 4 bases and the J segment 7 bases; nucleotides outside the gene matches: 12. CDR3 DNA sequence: TGTGCCAGCAGCTCCCGGACAGGGAGCCCCTTGGAGCAGTACTTC. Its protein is CASSSRTGSPLEQYF.

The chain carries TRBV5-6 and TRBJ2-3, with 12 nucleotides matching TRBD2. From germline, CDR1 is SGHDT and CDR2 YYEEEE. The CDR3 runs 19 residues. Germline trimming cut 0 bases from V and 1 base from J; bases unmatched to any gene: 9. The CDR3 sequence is CASSLGLAGVGFGTDTQYF. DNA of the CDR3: TGTGCCAGCAGCTTGGGACTAGCGGGAGTTGGTTTCGGCACAGATACGCAGTATTTT.